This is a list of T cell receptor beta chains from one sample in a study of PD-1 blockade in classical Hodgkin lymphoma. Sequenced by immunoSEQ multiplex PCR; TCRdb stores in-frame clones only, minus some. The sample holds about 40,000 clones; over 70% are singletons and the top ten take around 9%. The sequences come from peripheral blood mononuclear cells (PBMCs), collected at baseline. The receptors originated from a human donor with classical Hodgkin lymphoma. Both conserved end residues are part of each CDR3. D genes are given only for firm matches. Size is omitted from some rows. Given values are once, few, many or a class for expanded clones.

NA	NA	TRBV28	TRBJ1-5	TGTGCCAGCAGTTTCACAGATCAGCCCCAGCATTTT	CASSFTDQPQHF
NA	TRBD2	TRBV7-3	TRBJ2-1	TGTGCCAGCAGCTCTTCCCTAGCGGGAGTGGACAATGAGCAGTTCTTC	CASSSSLAGVDNEQFF
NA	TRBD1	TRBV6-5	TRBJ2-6	TGTGCCAGCAGCAAAACAGGGGCTGGGGCCAACGTCCTGACTTTC	CASSKTGAGANVLTF
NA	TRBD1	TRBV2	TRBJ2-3	TGTGCCAGCAGGGGACAGGGAGGTTTCACAGATACGCAGTATTTT	CASRGQGGFTDTQYF
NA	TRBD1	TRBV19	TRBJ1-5	TGTGCCAGTAGTAACCCGGGACAGTTTAGCAATCAGCCCCAGCATTTT	CASSNPGQFSNQPQHF
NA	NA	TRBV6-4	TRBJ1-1	TGTGCCAGCAGAGAACAGGTGAACACTGAAGCTTTCTTT	CASREQVNTEAFF
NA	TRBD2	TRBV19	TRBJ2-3	TGTGCCAGTCGCCGGGGGGGCACAGATACGCAGTATTTT	CASRRGGTDTQYF
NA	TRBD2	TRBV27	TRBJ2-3	TGTGCCAGCAGTTTTCAAGGCGGGAGGAGCGGAAGCACAGATACGCAGTATTTT	CASSFQGGRSGSTDTQYF
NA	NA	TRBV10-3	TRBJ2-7	TGTGCCATCAGTGAGTCGACAGCCTACGGGGAGCAGTACTTC	CAISESTAYGEQYF
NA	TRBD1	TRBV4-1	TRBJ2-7	TGCGCCAGCAGCCAAGATCGGGGGACAGGGATCTCCTACGAGCAGTACTTC	CASSQDRGTGISYEQYF
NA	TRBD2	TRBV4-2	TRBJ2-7	TGTGCCAGCAGCCAAGGGGAGGGGCAGAAGCAGTACTTC	CASSQGEGQKQYF
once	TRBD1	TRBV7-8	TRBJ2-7	TGTGCCAGCAGCCCAAACAGGGGGAGGTTATACGAGCAGTACTTC	CASSPNRGRLYEQYF
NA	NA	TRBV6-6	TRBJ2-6	TGTGCAAATTCCGGGGTTGGGGCCAACGTCCTGACTTTC	CANSGVGANVLTF
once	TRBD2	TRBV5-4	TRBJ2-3	TGTGCCAGCAGCACCGGACTAGCGGGAGGATCAGATACGCAGTATTTT	CASSTGLAGGSDTQYF
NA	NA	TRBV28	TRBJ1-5	TGTGCCAGCACCTTGGGGGAATCGAGCAATCAGCCCCAGCATTTT	CASTLGESSNQPQHF